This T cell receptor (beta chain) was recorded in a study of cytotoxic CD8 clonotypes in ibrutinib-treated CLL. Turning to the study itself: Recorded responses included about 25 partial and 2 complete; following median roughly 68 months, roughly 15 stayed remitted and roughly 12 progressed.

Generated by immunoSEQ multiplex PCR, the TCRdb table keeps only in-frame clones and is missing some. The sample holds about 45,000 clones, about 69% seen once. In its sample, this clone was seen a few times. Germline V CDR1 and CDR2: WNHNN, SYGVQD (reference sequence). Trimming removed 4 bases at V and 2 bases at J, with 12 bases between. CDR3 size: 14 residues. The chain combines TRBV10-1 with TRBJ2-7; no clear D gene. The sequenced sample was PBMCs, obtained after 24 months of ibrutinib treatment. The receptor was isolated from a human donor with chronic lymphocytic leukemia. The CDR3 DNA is TGCGCCAGCAGTGCAGGTTCTGGAACCTACGAGCAGTACTTC. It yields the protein CASSAGSGTYEQYF.